This TCR beta chain stems from a study of T cells in localized non-small cell lung cancer. Study findings and constraints: Heterogeneity cannot be ruled out, as sequencing used one tumor region only. Tumor showed lower T cell clonality than uninvolved adjacent lung, where it was highest. Longer overall survival was seen with higher T cell density measured in blood. A median about 62 of the top 100 tumor clones appeared in adjacent lung.

TCRdb's table, derived via immunoSEQ multiplex PCR, lists solely in-frame clones and lacks some. The sample yields tens of thousands of clones, about nine tenths seen once. Comments on this clone: The antigen remains undetermined.

Germline V gene data show CDR1 as SGHRS and CDR2 as YFSETQ. The CDR3 contains 14 residues. Trimming pared 3 bases from V and 5 bases from J, leaving 14 bases between. The gene calls are TRBV5-1 and TRBJ2-5, with D perhaps TRBD1 (6 bases). Sequencing was performed on peripheral blood, taken before any cancer treatment. The TCR comes from a male donor at least 60 years old with stage III squamous cell lung carcinoma. The CDR3 loop is CASSYDRISETQYF. CDR3 nucleotide sequence: TGCGCCAGCAGCTACGACAGGATTAGCGAGACCCAGTACTTC.